A selection of T cell receptor beta chains follows, all from one sample in a study of blood T cell repertoires in COVID-19. Data came from immunoSEQ multiplex PCR; TCRdb stores just in-frame clones and leaves some out. The profile covers around 280,000 clones, with around 87% appearing a single time and over 2% taken by the ten largest. The sequencing input was peripheral blood. The receptors were sampled from a woman under 40 who had recovered from COVID-19. The CDR3 runs from the conserved cysteine through the conserved F or W. The D gene is left open where the match is weak. The listing skips clone size in some rows; elsewhere it reads once, few, many or a size class.

clone size: -; J gene: TRBJ2-5; CDR3 length: 16; V gene: TRBV7-2; D gene: TRBD2; CDR3 DNA: TGTGCCAGCAGCTTTCCTAGCGGCGACCGCGGGGAGACCCAGTACTTC; CDR3 protein: CASSFPSGDRGETQYF
clone size: -; J gene: TRBJ2-3; CDR3 length: 14; V gene: TRBV7-9; D gene: TRBD2; CDR3 DNA: TGTGCCAGCAGCTTAGGACTAGCGACAGATACGCAGTATTTT; CDR3 protein: CASSLGLATDTQYF
clone size: few; J gene: TRBJ1-5; CDR3 length: 14; V gene: TRBV5-1; D gene: TRBD1; CDR3 DNA: TGCGCCAGCAGCCCGGACAGGGAGGGGCAGCCCCAGCATTTT; CDR3 protein: CASSPDREGQPQHF
clone size: -; J gene: TRBJ2-5; CDR3 length: 13; V gene: TRBV12-3/TRBV12-4; D gene: -; CDR3 DNA: TGTGCCAGCAGTTTTCCTGACCAAGAGACCCAGTACTTC; CDR3 protein: CASSFPDQETQYF
clone size: once; J gene: TRBJ1-2; CDR3 length: 14; V gene: TRBV5-4; D gene: TRBD1; CDR3 DNA: TGTGCCAGCACAGGGGGCGCGTCTTTCTATGGCTACACCTTC; CDR3 protein: CASTGGASFYGYTF
clone size: -; J gene: TRBJ2-1; CDR3 length: 17; V gene: TRBV7-9; D gene: -; CDR3 DNA: TGTGCCAGCAGCTTAGTCCTTAAGGGGGATTTTGTGGATGAGCAGTTCTTC; CDR3 protein: CASSLVLKGDFVDEQFF
clone size: -; J gene: TRBJ1-1; CDR3 length: 14; V gene: TRBV18; D gene: TRBD1; CDR3 DNA: TGTGCCAGCTCACCCCAGGGGGTGAACACTGAAGCTTTCTTT; CDR3 protein: CASSPQGVNTEAFF
clone size: few; J gene: TRBJ2-1; CDR3 length: 11; V gene: TRBV29-1; D gene: -; CDR3 DNA: TGCAGCGTCGGGAGCTACAATGAGCAGTTCTTC; CDR3 protein: CSVGSYNEQFF
clone size: few; J gene: TRBJ2-3; CDR3 length: 15; V gene: TRBV18; D gene: TRBD2; CDR3 DNA: TGTGCCAGCTCGCAGGGACTAGCGGGGGTGGATACGCAGTATTTT; CDR3 protein: CASSQGLAGVDTQYF
clone size: -; J gene: TRBJ2-4; CDR3 length: 13; V gene: TRBV6-2/TRBV6-3; D gene: TRBD1; CDR3 DNA: TGTGCCAGCAGTTGGCAAGGGGGCGACATTCAGTACTTC; CDR3 protein: CASSWQGGDIQYF
clone size: once; J gene: TRBJ2-5; CDR3 length: 17; V gene: TRBV11-2; D gene: TRBD2; CDR3 DNA: TGTGCCAGCAGCCTAATCCTTAGCGGGGACTCCAGGGAGACCCAGTACTTC; CDR3 protein: CASSLILSGDSRETQYF
clone size: few; J gene: TRBJ2-1; CDR3 length: 15; V gene: TRBV7-9; D gene: TRBD1; CDR3 DNA: TGTGCCAGCAGCTCGGACAGGACAGCCTACAATGAGCAGTTCTTC; CDR3 protein: CASSSDRTAYNEQFF
clone size: -; J gene: TRBJ2-7; CDR3 length: 11; V gene: TRBV6-5; D gene: TRBD1; CDR3 DNA: TGTGCCAGCTACAGGGGCTCCGAGCAGTACTTC; CDR3 protein: CASYRGSEQYF
clone size: -; J gene: TRBJ1-1; CDR3 length: 14; V gene: TRBV27; D gene: TRBD1; CDR3 DNA: TGTGCCAGCATTTCCGGGACAGGGGAAACTGAAGCTTTCTTT; CDR3 protein: CASISGTGETEAFF
clone size: -; J gene: TRBJ1-2; CDR3 length: 15; V gene: TRBV3-1/TRBV3-2; D gene: -; CDR3 DNA: TGTGCCAGCAGCCCCAACAGGGCCGACGGCTATGGCTACACCTTC; CDR3 protein: CASSPNRADGYGYTF
clone size: -; J gene: TRBJ2-7; CDR3 length: 14; V gene: TRBV6-5; D gene: TRBD1; CDR3 DNA: TGTGCCAGCAGTTACCGGACAGGGGGATACGAGCAGTACTTC; CDR3 protein: CASSYRTGGYEQYF
clone size: -; J gene: TRBJ1-1; CDR3 length: 15; V gene: TRBV19; D gene: TRBD1; CDR3 DNA: TGTGCCAGTAGTAGGACAGGGGTCTTGAACACTGAAGCTTTCTTT; CDR3 protein: CASSRTGVLNTEAFF
clone size: -; J gene: TRBJ1-3; CDR3 length: 15; V gene: TRBV28; D gene: TRBD1; CDR3 DNA: TGTGCCAGCAGTTCCCGGGGACAGCTCGGAAACACCATATATTTT; CDR3 protein: CASSSRGQLGNTIYF
clone size: -; J gene: TRBJ1-2; CDR3 length: 13; V gene: TRBV3-1/TRBV3-2; D gene: -; CDR3 DNA: TGTGCCAGCAGGCAAGGGGCAAACTATGGCTACACCTTC; CDR3 protein: CASRQGANYGYTF
clone size: -; J gene: TRBJ1-5; CDR3 length: 13; V gene: TRBV28; D gene: -; CDR3 DNA: TGTGCCAGCAGTTTCAGGGTCAATCAGCCCCAGCATTTT; CDR3 protein: CASSFRVNQPQHF
clone size: once; J gene: TRBJ1-2; CDR3 length: 17; V gene: TRBV11-2; D gene: TRBD1; CDR3 DNA: TGTGCCAGCAGCCCCCGTCGGGGACAGACGTCTAACTATGGCTACACCTTC; CDR3 protein: CASSPRRGQTSNYGYTF
clone size: -; J gene: TRBJ2-1; CDR3 length: 11; V gene: TRBV29-1; D gene: -; CDR3 DNA: TGCAGCCCCCGACTCTTCAATGAGCAGTTCTTC; CDR3 protein: CSPRLFNEQFF
clone size: -; J gene: TRBJ1-4; CDR3 length: 16; V gene: TRBV14; D gene: TRBD1; CDR3 DNA: TGTGCCAGCAGCCAACGTTGGACAGGGGGCGGTGAAAAACTGTTTTTT; CDR3 protein: CASSQRWTGGGEKLFF
clone size: -; J gene: TRBJ2-4; CDR3 length: 15; V gene: TRBV4-1; D gene: -; CDR3 DNA: TGCGCCAGCAGCCAAGTACACGGGGCCAAAAACATTCAGTACTTC; CDR3 protein: CASSQVHGAKNIQYF
clone size: -; J gene: TRBJ2-1; CDR3 length: 16; V gene: TRBV6-5; D gene: -; CDR3 DNA: TGTGCCAGCAGTTACTCGAACCCGACAGGATTCAATGAGCAGTTCTTC; CDR3 protein: CASSYSNPTGFNEQFF
clone size: -; J gene: TRBJ2-4; CDR3 length: 15; V gene: TRBV30; D gene: -; CDR3 DNA: TGTGCCTGGAGCGATTTCAGTGGGGGCTTCGGCATTCAGTACTTC; CDR3 protein: CAWSDFSGGFGIQYF
clone size: -; J gene: TRBJ1-5; CDR3 length: 13; V gene: TRBV18; D gene: TRBD1; CDR3 DNA: TGTGCCAGCTCACTGGGACAGCGGGAGCCCCAGCATTTT; CDR3 protein: CASSLGQREPQHF
clone size: -; J gene: TRBJ2-2; CDR3 length: 17; V gene: TRBV4-2; D gene: TRBD2; CDR3 DNA: TGTGCCAGCAGCCAAGATTTCGCGGGAGGGGCCACCGGGGAGCTGTTTTTT; CDR3 protein: CASSQDFAGGATGELFF
clone size: -; J gene: TRBJ2-7; CDR3 length: 14; V gene: TRBV9; D gene: -; CDR3 DNA: TGTGCCAGCAGCGTAGGTAGCGGTCTCTACGAGCAGTACTTC; CDR3 protein: CASSVGSGLYEQYF
clone size: -; J gene: TRBJ1-5; CDR3 length: 15; V gene: TRBV6-5; D gene: -; CDR3 DNA: TGTGCCAGCAGTTACTCGGGCGGGATGGGGCAGCCCCAGCATTTT; CDR3 protein: CASSYSGGMGQPQHF
clone size: -; J gene: TRBJ1-2; CDR3 length: 15; V gene: TRBV30; D gene: TRBD1; CDR3 DNA: TGTGCCTGGAGTGTACGCCCCGGACAGGGGTATGGCTACACCTTC; CDR3 protein: CAWSVRPGQGYGYTF
clone size: -; J gene: TRBJ2-3; CDR3 length: 16; V gene: TRBV18; D gene: TRBD2; CDR3 DNA: TGTGCCAGCTCACTTACCGGCGGGGGGGCCGGAGATACGCAGTATTTT; CDR3 protein: CASSLTGGGAGDTQYF
clone size: -; J gene: TRBJ1-6; CDR3 length: 15; V gene: TRBV18; D gene: TRBD1; CDR3 DNA: TGTGCCAGCTCACCCGGACAGGCCAATAATTCACCCCTCCACTTT; CDR3 protein: CASSPGQANNSPLHF
clone size: few; J gene: TRBJ2-1; CDR3 length: 15; V gene: TRBV19; D gene: -; CDR3 DNA: TGTGCCAGTAGTGAGCGACGGAGTACCGGTGGGGAGCAGTTCTTC; CDR3 protein: CASSERRSTGGEQFF
clone size: -; J gene: TRBJ2-2; CDR3 length: 14; V gene: TRBV24-1; D gene: -; CDR3 DNA: TGTGCCACCAGTGATTGGACTGCCGCCGGGGAGCTGTTTTTT; CDR3 protein: CATSDWTAAGELFF
clone size: -; J gene: TRBJ1-1; CDR3 length: 12; V gene: TRBV30; D gene: -; CDR3 DNA: TGTGCCTGGAACACGGGATACACTGAAGCTTTCTTT; CDR3 protein: CAWNTGYTEAFF
clone size: -; J gene: TRBJ2-7; CDR3 length: 12; V gene: TRBV11-2; D gene: -; CDR3 DNA: TGTGCCAGCAGCTTAGGAGGGTTCGAGCAGTACTTC; CDR3 protein: CASSLGGFEQYF
clone size: once; J gene: TRBJ2-5; CDR3 length: 18; V gene: TRBV28; D gene: TRBD2; CDR3 DNA: TGTGCCAGCAGCCCGGGACTAGCGGGAGAAGGGGGTCGAGAGACCCAGTACTTC; CDR3 protein: CASSPGLAGEGGRETQYF
clone size: -; J gene: TRBJ2-7; CDR3 length: 15; V gene: TRBV18; D gene: -; CDR3 DNA: TGTGCCAGCTCACTAGGACAGCAAGGGCCCTACGAGCAGTACTTC; CDR3 protein: CASSLGQQGPYEQYF
clone size: few; J gene: TRBJ1-6; CDR3 length: 15; V gene: TRBV7-8; D gene: -; CDR3 DNA: TGTGCCAGCAGCTTAGGGGGTGCAGGGAATTCACCCCTCCACTTT; CDR3 protein: CASSLGGAGNSPLHF
clone size: -; J gene: TRBJ1-1; CDR3 length: 14; V gene: TRBV7-8; D gene: -; CDR3 DNA: TGTGCCAGCAGCTTTGACGGGGGAGTTTCTGAAGCTTTCTTT; CDR3 protein: CASSFDGGVSEAFF
clone size: -; J gene: TRBJ2-6; CDR3 length: 15; V gene: TRBV9; D gene: -; CDR3 DNA: TGTGCCAGCAGCCCGATACTGACTGGGGCCAACGTCCTGACTTTC; CDR3 protein: CASSPILTGANVLTF
clone size: -; J gene: TRBJ1-1; CDR3 length: 13; V gene: TRBV28; D gene: -; CDR3 DNA: TGTGCCAGCCCGCCGGAACAGGTAACTGAAGCTTTCTTT; CDR3 protein: CASPPEQVTEAFF
clone size: -; J gene: TRBJ2-5; CDR3 length: 13; V gene: TRBV2; D gene: -; CDR3 DNA: TGTGCCAGCAGTGATGGCAGCCAAGAGACCCAGTACTTC; CDR3 protein: CASSDGSQETQYF
clone size: -; J gene: TRBJ2-7; CDR3 length: 15; V gene: TRBV5-1; D gene: -; CDR3 DNA: TGCGCCAGCAGTCTGATCCGGACAACGACCTACGAGCAGTACTTC; CDR3 protein: CASSLIRTTTYEQYF
clone size: -; J gene: TRBJ2-7; CDR3 length: 15; V gene: TRBV7-2; D gene: -; CDR3 DNA: TGTGCCAGCAGCTGGGCACCTGGACGGACTTACGAGCAGTACTTC; CDR3 protein: CASSWAPGRTYEQYF
clone size: -; J gene: TRBJ2-7; CDR3 length: 12; V gene: TRBV19; D gene: TRBD1; CDR3 DNA: TGTGCCAGTAGTAGGGACAGCTACGAGCAGTACTTC; CDR3 protein: CASSRDSYEQYF
clone size: few; J gene: TRBJ2-7; CDR3 length: 16; V gene: TRBV7-2; D gene: TRBD1; CDR3 DNA: TGTGCCAGCAGCTTGACCGGGACAGCGAGCTCCTACGAGCAGTACTTC; CDR3 protein: CASSLTGTASSYEQYF
clone size: -; J gene: TRBJ2-1; CDR3 length: 15; V gene: TRBV3-1/TRBV3-2; D gene: TRBD1; CDR3 DNA: TGTGCCAGCAGCCAAGGAGGGACAGGGGTTAATGAGCAGTTCTTC; CDR3 protein: CASSQGGTGVNEQFF
clone size: once; J gene: TRBJ2-7; CDR3 length: 13; V gene: TRBV19; D gene: -; CDR3 DNA: TGTGCCAGTAGTATAATTTGGGGGGACGAGCAGTACTTC; CDR3 protein: CASSIIWGDEQYF
clone size: once; J gene: TRBJ1-4; CDR3 length: 13; V gene: TRBV2; D gene: -; CDR3 DNA: TGTGCCAGAAGGACAGTCACGAATGAAAAACTGTTTTTT; CDR3 protein: CARRTVTNEKLFF
clone size: -; J gene: TRBJ1-2; CDR3 length: 13; V gene: TRBV10-3; D gene: -; CDR3 DNA: TGTGCCATCAGTGAGGGGGAGTCCTATGGCTACACCTTC; CDR3 protein: CAISEGESYGYTF
clone size: -; J gene: TRBJ1-2; CDR3 length: 13; V gene: TRBV9; D gene: -; CDR3 DNA: TGTGCCAGCAGCGGCGGTCTTAACTATGGCTACACCTTC; CDR3 protein: CASSGGLNYGYTF
clone size: -; J gene: TRBJ2-2; CDR3 length: 15; V gene: TRBV7-7; D gene: -; CDR3 DNA: TGTGCTAGCAGCATAACACCGACGGGCACCGGGGAGCTGTTTTTT; CDR3 protein: CASSITPTGTGELFF
clone size: -; J gene: TRBJ1-3; CDR3 length: 15; V gene: TRBV7-2; D gene: -; CDR3 DNA: TGTGCCAGCAGCTTAGCTTATCTCTCCGGAAACACCATATATTTT; CDR3 protein: CASSLAYLSGNTIYF
clone size: -; J gene: TRBJ2-2; CDR3 length: 15; V gene: TRBV7-8; D gene: -; CDR3 DNA: TGTGCCAGCAGCTTAGAAACCCCGGGGACCGGGGAGCTGTTTTTT; CDR3 protein: CASSLETPGTGELFF
clone size: -; J gene: TRBJ2-7; CDR3 length: 13; V gene: TRBV12-3/TRBV12-4; D gene: -; CDR3 DNA: TGTGCCAGCAGTTTTGGACACTCCTACGAGCAGTACTTC; CDR3 protein: CASSFGHSYEQYF